The rows below give T cell receptor beta chains drawn from one sample of a study of Graves' ophthalmopathy and Graves' hyperthyroidism. TCRdb reanalysed the multiplex PCR reads using MiXCR and keeps one entry per CDR3 protein. In the table there are just over 600,000 distinct CDR3 sequences, about a fifth of which are singletons. The sample was peripheral blood. These receptors were obtained from a woman between 18 and 30 years old with stable Graves' hyperthyroidism. Some clones in this sample may be carry-over from other donors' samples. CDR3s include the opening cysteine and the closing phenylalanine or tryptophan. The order of the fields is D gene, V gene, J gene, clone size, CDR3 DNA, CDR3 protein. The D gene is left open where the match is weak. Not every row has a clone size; where given, it reads once, few, many or a size class.

d_gene: .; v_gene: TRBV30; j_gene: TRBJ2-2; abundance: .; CDR3nt: TGTGCCTGGAGTGTAGGCCCCGGGGAGCTGTTTTTT; CDR3aa: CAWSVGPGELFF
d_gene: TRBD2; v_gene: TRBV6-4; j_gene: TRBJ2-2; abundance: .; CDR3nt: TGTGCCATCAGTGACCCGAGCCGGACTAGCGGGAGGGGGGAGCTGTTTTTT; CDR3aa: CAISDPSRTSGRGELFF
d_gene: TRBD1; v_gene: TRBV25-1; j_gene: TRBJ1-1; abundance: many; CDR3nt: TGTGCCAGCAGTGGTTACAGGGGGAACACTGAAGCTTTCTTT; CDR3aa: CASSGYRGNTEAFF
d_gene: .; v_gene: TRBV6-5; j_gene: TRBJ1-2; abundance: .; CDR3nt: TGTGCCAGCAGTTACTTTGGACAGACCTATGGCTACACCTTC; CDR3aa: CASSYFGQTYGYTF
d_gene: .; v_gene: TRBV2; j_gene: TRBJ2-7; abundance: many; CDR3nt: TGTGCCAGCAGTGAGGTGGGCTTTGACGAGCAGTACTTC; CDR3aa: CASSEVGFDEQYF
d_gene: .; v_gene: TRBV6-1; j_gene: TRBJ2-5; abundance: .; CDR3nt: TGTGCCAGCAGCCATAAGCATCCACAAGAGACCCAGTACTTC; CDR3aa: CASSHKHPQETQYF
d_gene: .; v_gene: TRBV12-3/TRBV12-4; j_gene: TRBJ2-5; abundance: once; CDR3nt: TGTGCCAGCAGGGGCGATGAGACCCAGTACTTC; CDR3aa: CASRGDETQYF
d_gene: .; v_gene: TRBV7-2; j_gene: TRBJ1-2; abundance: many; CDR3nt: TGTGCCAGCACTTTCGGGGGGCAGGGCTACACCTTC; CDR3aa: CASTFGGQGYTF
d_gene: .; v_gene: TRBV6-1; j_gene: TRBJ2-2; abundance: many; CDR3nt: TGTGCCAGCAGTGAACCCGGAGAGAACACCGGGGAGCTGTTTTTT; CDR3aa: CASSEPGENTGELFF
d_gene: .; v_gene: TRBV27; j_gene: TRBJ1-5; abundance: few; CDR3nt: TGTGCCAGCAGTTTAAAGGTGGGCGGGCAGCCCCAGCATTTT; CDR3aa: CASSLKVGGQPQHF